Listed below are T cell receptor beta chains from one sample, sequenced in a study of CD8 T cells in ankylosing spondylitis. TCRdb re-derived calls from the 5' RACE reads in MiXCR, one entry per CDR3 protein. This sample carries about 52,000 distinct CDR3 sequences, approximately 7% of them seen once, and the ten largest clones take 8% to 9.5%. Sample: blood, either unsorted or a sorted T cell fraction (not recorded which). Receptors were obtained from a female donor with ankylosing spondylitis or in good health (not recorded which). Both conserved end residues are part of each CDR3. Each record gives: V gene, clone size, D gene, J gene, CDR3 DNA, CDR3 protein. D genes are given only for firm matches. Clone size appears in some rows only: once, few, many, or a class for an expanded clone.

TRBV20-1,many,.,TRBJ1-5,TGCAGTGCTAGCTTGTCAAATAGCAATCAGCCCCAGCATTTT,CSASLSNSNQPQHF
TRBV20-1,many,.,TRBJ2-7,TGCAGTGCTAGTGCTGGGAACTACGAGCAGTACTTC,CSASAGNYEQYF
TRBV20-1,many,TRBD2,TRBJ2-3,TGCAGTGCTAGAGATCCGCGGGGGAGCACAGATACGCAGTATTTT,CSARDPRGSTDTQYF
TRBV5-1,many,TRBD1,TRBJ1-1,TGCGCCAGCAGCTTGGGGACAGGCACTGAAGCTTTCTTT,CASSLGTGTEAFF
TRBV5-1,many,.,TRBJ1-1,TGCGCCAGCATCCTGGGGGCCGGGGAGGGTGAAGCTTTCTTT,CASILGAGEGEAFF
TRBV5-1,many,.,TRBJ1-1,TGCGCCAGCAGCTTGGTGAGAGCCTCGACCACTGAAGCTTTCTTT,CASSLVRASTTEAFF
TRBV6-5,many,.,TRBJ2-1,TGTGCCAGCAGCCGCAGGACAACCTACAATGAGCAGTTCTTC,CASSRRTTYNEQFF
TRBV3-1,many,TRBD2,TRBJ2-7,TGTGCCAGCAGCCGAGCGGGGTACGAGCAGTACTTC,CASSRAGYEQYF
TRBV5-1,many,.,TRBJ1-3,TGCGCCAGCAGTCAATCGGACGGAAACACCATATATTTT,CASSQSDGNTIYF
TRBV25-1,many,.,TRBJ2-1,TGTGCCAGCAGTGCGCTGGGGGTCAGCTCCTACAATGAGCAGTTCTTC,CASSALGVSSYNEQFF
TRBV3-1,many,.,TRBJ2-2,TGTGCCAGCAGGGTACAGGGGAGGAAGACCGGGGAGCTGTTTTTT,CASRVQGRKTGELFF
TRBV7-6,many,.,TRBJ2-2,TGTGCCAGCAGCTTATTCAGCAACACCGGGGAGCTGTTTTTT,CASSLFSNTGELFF
TRBV29-1,many,.,TRBJ1-1,TGCAGCGTTGGGGGGGTTGGCGCTGAAGCTTTCTTT,CSVGGVGAEAFF
TRBV12-3/TRBV12-4,many,.,TRBJ1-1,TGTGCCAGCAGTTCCCGGGTGAACACTGAAGCTTTCTTT,CASSSRVNTEAFF
TRBV4-3,many,.,TRBJ1-5,TGCGCCAGCAGCCAAGATGCGGGCGGTCAGCCCCAGCATTTT,CASSQDAGGQPQHF
TRBV7-7,many,TRBD1,TRBJ2-5,TGTGCCAGCAGCTTAGGGGGGACAGACCAAGAGACCCAGTACTTC,CASSLGGTDQETQYF
TRBV28,many,.,TRBJ1-1,TGTGCCAGCAGTTTAAGGGTCGCAGTTGAAGCTTTCTTT,CASSLRVAVEAFF
TRBV4-1,many,.,TRBJ2-3,TGCGCCAGCAACTCGGAGGGGACAGATACGCAGTATTTT,CASNSEGTDTQYF
TRBV2,many,.,TRBJ2-5,TGTGCCAGGTCCGCGGACGAGGAGCAAGAGACCCAGTACTTC,CARSADEEQETQYF
TRBV28,many,.,TRBJ1-5,TGTGCCAGCATCTACGGAGACCGTAGCAATCAGCCCCAGCATTTT,CASIYGDRSNQPQHF
TRBV25-1,many,.,TRBJ1-5,TGTGCCAGCAGTGAATCACAGATTAGCAATCAGCCCCAGCATTTT,CASSESQISNQPQHF
TRBV20-1,.,.,TRBJ2-1,TGCAGTGCTAGTAGCGACTCCTACAATGAGCAGTTCTTC,CSASSDSYNEQFF
TRBV5-1,many,.,TRBJ1-3,TGCGCCAGCAGCCGGGACGACGGAAACACCATATATTTT,CASSRDDGNTIYF
TRBV11-2,many,.,TRBJ1-1,TGTGCCAGCAGCTTAGGGGGTCCTACCGCCACTGAAGCTTTCTTT,CASSLGGPTATEAFF
TRBV5-5,few,.,TRBJ2-3,TGTGCCAGTAAGACAGGACCCCTCACAGATACGCAGTATTTT,CASKTGPLTDTQYF
TRBV20-1,many,TRBD2,TRBJ2-3,TGCAGGGTCCCTAGCGGGGGACGGGATACAGATACGCAGTATTTT,CRVPSGGRDTDTQYF
TRBV5-1,many,TRBD2,TRBJ2-1,TGCGCCAGCAGCTTGAGCGGGGAGGTTGGCAATGAGCAGTTCTTC,CASSLSGEVGNEQFF
TRBV5-1,many,.,TRBJ1-2,TGCGCCAGCAGCTTGGGGGGTCAGGGGACCTATGGCTACACCTTC,CASSLGGQGTYGYTF
TRBV27,many,.,TRBJ1-1,TGTGCCAGCAGTTTATTTGGGGGGAACACTGAAGCTTTCTTT,CASSLFGGNTEAFF
TRBV5-5,many,.,TRBJ1-1,TGTGCCAGCAGCTTGGGCGGGGGGGTGAACACTGAAGCTTTCTTT,CASSLGGGVNTEAFF
TRBV5-1,many,TRBD2,TRBJ2-3,TGCGCCAGCAGCTTCGTTCTAGCGGGTATCACAGATACGCAGTATTTT,CASSFVLAGITDTQYF
TRBV11-2,many,TRBD2,TRBJ2-3,TGTGCCAGCAGCTCTTGGACTAGCGGGGATACGCAGTATTTT,CASSSWTSGDTQYF
TRBV7-2,few,.,TRBJ2-1,TGTGCCAGCAGCTTCTACCCCTCCAGCTCCTACAATGAGCAGTTCTTC,CASSFYPSSSYNEQFF
TRBV29-1,.,.,TRBJ1-1,TGCAGCGTTGAAAGGGGGGCTGAAGCTTTCTTT,CSVERGAEAFF
TRBV12-3/TRBV12-4,many,TRBD1,TRBJ1-6,TGTGCCAGCTGCCCTACCCGGGACAGGGGGCTAGGGCATAATTCACCCCTCCACTTT,CASCPTRDRGLGHNSPLHF
TRBV20-1,many,.,TRBJ2-3,TGCAGTGCTAGAGACCCCTCCGGGGGCACAGATACGCAGTATTTT,CSARDPSGGTDTQYF
TRBV6-4,many,TRBD2,TRBJ2-3,TGTGCCAGCAGCTCTTCTAGCGGGGGGGCGACAGATACGCAGTATTTT,CASSSSSGGATDTQYF
TRBV5-1,many,TRBD1,TRBJ1-5,TGCGCCAGCAGCTTAACAGGGGGCGTAAGCAATCAGCCCCAGCATTTT,CASSLTGGVSNQPQHF
TRBV12-3/TRBV12-4,many,TRBD1,TRBJ1-5,TGTGCCAGCAGTACGGGGACAGGGAGCAATCAGCCCCAGCATTTT,CASSTGTGSNQPQHF